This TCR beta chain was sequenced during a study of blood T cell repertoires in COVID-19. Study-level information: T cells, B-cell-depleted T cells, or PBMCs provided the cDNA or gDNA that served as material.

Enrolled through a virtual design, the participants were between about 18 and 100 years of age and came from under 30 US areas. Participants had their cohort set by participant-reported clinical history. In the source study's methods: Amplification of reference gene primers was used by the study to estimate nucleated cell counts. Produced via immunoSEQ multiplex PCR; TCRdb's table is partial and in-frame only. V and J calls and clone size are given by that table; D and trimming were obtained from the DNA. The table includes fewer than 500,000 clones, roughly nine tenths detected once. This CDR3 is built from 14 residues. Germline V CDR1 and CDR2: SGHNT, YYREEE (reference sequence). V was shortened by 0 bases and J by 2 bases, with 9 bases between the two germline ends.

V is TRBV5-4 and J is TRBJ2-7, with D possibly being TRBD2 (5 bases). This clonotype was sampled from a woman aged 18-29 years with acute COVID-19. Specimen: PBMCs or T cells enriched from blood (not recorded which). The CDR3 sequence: CASSLGLGAYEQYF. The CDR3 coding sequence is TGTGCCAGCAGCTTGGGACTCGGGGCCTACGAGCAGTACTTC. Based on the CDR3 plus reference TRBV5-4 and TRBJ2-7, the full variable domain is ETGVTQSPTHLIKTRGQQVTLRCSSQSGHNTVSWYQQALGQGPQFIFQYYREEENGRGNFPPRFSGLQFPNYSSELNVNALELDDSALYLCASSLGLGAYEQYFGPGTRLTVT.